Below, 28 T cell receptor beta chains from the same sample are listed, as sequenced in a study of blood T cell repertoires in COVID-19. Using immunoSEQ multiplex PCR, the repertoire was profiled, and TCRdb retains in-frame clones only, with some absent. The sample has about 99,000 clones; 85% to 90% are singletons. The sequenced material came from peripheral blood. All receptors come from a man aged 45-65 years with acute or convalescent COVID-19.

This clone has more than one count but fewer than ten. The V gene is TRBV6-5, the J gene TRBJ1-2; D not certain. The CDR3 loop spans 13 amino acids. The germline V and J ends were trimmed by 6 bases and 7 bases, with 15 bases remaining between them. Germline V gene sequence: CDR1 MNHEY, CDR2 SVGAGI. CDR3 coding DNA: TGTGCCAGCAGCCCGATTAAGTCGGGTGGCTACACCTTC. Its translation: CASSPIKSGGYTF.

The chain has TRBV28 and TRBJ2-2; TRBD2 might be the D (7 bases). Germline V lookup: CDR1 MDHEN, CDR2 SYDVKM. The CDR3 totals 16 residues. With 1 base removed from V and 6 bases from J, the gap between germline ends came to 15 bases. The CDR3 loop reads CASSLFVGGLAGELFF. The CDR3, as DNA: TGTGCCAGCAGTTTATTTGTGGGGGGGCTCGCCGGGGAGCTGTTTTTT.

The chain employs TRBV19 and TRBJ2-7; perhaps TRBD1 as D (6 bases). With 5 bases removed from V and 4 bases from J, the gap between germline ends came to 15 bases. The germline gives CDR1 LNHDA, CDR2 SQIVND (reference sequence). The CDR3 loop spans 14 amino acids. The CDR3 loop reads CASSPFRGYYEQYF. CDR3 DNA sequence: TGTGCCAGTAGTCCCTTCAGGGGATATTACGAGCAGTACTTC.

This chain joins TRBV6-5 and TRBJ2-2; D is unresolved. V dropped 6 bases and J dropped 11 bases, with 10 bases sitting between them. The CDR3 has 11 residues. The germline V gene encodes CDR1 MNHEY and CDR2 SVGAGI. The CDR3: CASSLRGELFF. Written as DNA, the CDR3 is TGTGCCAGCAGCCTCCGAGGAGAGCTGTTTTTT.

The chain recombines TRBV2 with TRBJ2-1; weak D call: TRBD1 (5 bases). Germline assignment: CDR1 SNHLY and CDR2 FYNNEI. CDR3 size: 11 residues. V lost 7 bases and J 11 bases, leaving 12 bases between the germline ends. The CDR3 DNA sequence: TGTGCCAGCATTCGGCAGGGCAAGCAGTTCTTC. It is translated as CASIRQGKQFF.

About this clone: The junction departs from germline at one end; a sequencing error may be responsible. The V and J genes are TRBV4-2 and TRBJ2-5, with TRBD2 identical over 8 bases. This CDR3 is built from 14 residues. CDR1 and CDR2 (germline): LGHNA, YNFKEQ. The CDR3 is CASRQDLAGETQYF. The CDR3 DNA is TGTGCCAGCAGACAAGATCTAGCGGGAGAGACCCAGTACTTC.

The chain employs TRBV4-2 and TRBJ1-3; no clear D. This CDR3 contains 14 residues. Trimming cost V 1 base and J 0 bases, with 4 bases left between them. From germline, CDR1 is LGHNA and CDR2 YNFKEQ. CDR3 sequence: CASSQASSGNTIYF. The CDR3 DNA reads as TGTGCCAGCAGCCAAGCCAGCTCTGGAAACACCATATATTTT.

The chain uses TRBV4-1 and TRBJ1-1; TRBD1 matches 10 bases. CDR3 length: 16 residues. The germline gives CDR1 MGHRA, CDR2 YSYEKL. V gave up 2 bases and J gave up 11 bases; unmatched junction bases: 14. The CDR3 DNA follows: TGCGCCAGCAGCCAATTTTCCGGGACAGGGGCGATAGGGGCTTTCTTT. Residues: CASSQFSGTGAIGAFF.

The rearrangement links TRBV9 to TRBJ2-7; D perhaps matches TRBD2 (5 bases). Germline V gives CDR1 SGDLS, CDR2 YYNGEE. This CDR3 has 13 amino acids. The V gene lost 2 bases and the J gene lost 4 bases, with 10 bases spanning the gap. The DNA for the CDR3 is TGTGCCAGCAGCGTTTCTACGGGGTACGAGCAGTACTTC. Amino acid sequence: CASSVSTGYEQYF.

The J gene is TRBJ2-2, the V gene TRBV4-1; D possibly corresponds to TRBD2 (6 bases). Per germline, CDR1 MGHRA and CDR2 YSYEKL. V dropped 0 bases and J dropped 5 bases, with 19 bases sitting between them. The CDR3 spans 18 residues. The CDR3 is CASSQDRGSGGWTGELFF. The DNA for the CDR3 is TGCGCCAGCAGCCAAGATCGAGGTAGCGGAGGCTGGACCGGGGAGCTGTTTTTT.

This CDR3 is CASSWEGHPLYEQYF. CDR3 in DNA: TGTGCCAGCAGCTGGGAGGGGCATCCCCTCTACGAGCAGTACTTC. The genes are TRBV11-2 and TRBJ2-7; TRBD2 agrees at 7 bases. J lost 3 bases, V lost 4 bases, and 9 bases had no gene match. Germline lookup yields CDR1 SGHAT and CDR2 FQNNGV. CDR3 length: 15 amino acids.

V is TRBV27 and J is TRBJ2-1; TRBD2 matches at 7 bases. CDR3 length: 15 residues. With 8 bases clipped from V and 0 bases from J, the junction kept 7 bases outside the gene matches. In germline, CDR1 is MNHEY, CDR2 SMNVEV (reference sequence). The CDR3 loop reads CASGGGTNSYNEQFF. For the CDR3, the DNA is TGTGCCAGCGGAGGCGGGACTAACTCCTACAATGAGCAGTTCTTC.

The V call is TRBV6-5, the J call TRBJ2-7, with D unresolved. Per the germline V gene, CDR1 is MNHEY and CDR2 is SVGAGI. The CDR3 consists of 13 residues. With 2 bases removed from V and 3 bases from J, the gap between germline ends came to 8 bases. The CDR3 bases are TGTGCCAGCAGTTACGAGGTAAACTACGAGCAGTACTTC. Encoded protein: CASSYEVNYEQYF.

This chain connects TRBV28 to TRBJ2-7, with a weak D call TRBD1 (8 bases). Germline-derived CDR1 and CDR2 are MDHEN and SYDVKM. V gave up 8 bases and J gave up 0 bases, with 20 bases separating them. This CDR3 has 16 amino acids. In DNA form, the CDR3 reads TGTGCCAGCGGCCCAGGGGGCGCGGGAGTCTCCTACGAGCAGTACTTC. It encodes CASGPGGAGVSYEQYF.

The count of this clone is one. CDR3 DNA: TGTGCCAGCAGCCATTTAAGCGGGGGCCAGTTCTTC. It specifies CASSHLSGGQFF. The chain links TRBV3-1 (or the pseudogene TRBV3-2) to TRBJ2-1, with 8 bases lining up with TRBD2. CDR1 and CDR2 from the germline V gene are LGHDT and YNNKEL (reference sequence). There are 12 residues in the CDR3. V dropped 3 bases and J dropped 13; count of bases not matched to a gene: 5.

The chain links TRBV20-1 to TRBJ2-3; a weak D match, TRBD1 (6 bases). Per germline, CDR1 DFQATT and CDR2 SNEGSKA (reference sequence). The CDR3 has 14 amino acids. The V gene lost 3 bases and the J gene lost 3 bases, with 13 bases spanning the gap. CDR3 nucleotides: TGCAGTGCTAGTGGGCAGGGGTGGACAGATACGCAGTATTTT. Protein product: CSASGQGWTDTQYF.

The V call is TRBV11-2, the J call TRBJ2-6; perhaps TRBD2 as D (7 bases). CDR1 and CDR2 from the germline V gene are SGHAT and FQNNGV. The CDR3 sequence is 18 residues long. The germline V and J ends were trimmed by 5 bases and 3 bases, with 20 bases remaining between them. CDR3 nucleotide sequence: TGTGCCAGCAGCCGCGGCGGGGGCGACCGTAGTGGGGCCAACGTCCTGACTTTC. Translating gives CASSRGGGDRSGANVLTF.

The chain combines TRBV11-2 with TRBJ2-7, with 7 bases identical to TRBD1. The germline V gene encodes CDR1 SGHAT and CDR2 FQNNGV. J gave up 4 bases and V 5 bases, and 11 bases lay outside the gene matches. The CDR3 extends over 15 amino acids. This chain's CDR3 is CASSREGAIGYEQYF. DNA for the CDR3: TGTGCCAGCAGCCGAGAGGGGGCGATCGGTTACGAGCAGTACTTC.

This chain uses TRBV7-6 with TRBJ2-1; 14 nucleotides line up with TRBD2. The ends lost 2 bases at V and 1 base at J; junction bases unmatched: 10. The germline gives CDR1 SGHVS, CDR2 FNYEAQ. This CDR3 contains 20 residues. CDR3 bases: TGTGCCAGCAGCTTATTTACTGGGACTAGCGGGAGCTTTTCCTACAATGAGCAGTTCTTC. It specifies CASSLFTGTSGSFSYNEQFF.

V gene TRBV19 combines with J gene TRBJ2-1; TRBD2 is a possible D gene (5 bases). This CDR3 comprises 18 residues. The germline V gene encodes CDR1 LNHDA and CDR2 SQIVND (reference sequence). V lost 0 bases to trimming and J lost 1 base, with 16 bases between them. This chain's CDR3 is CASSIDLRRRGSYNEQFF. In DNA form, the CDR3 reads TGTGCCAGTAGTATAGATCTCCGGCGCCGGGGTTCCTACAATGAGCAGTTCTTC. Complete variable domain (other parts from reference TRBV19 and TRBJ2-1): DGGITQSPKYLFRKEGQNVTLSCEQNLNHDAMYWYRQDPGQGLRLIYYSQIVNDFQKGDIAEGYSVSREKKESFPLTVTSAQKNPTAFYLCASSIDLRRRGSYNEQFFGPGTRLTVL.

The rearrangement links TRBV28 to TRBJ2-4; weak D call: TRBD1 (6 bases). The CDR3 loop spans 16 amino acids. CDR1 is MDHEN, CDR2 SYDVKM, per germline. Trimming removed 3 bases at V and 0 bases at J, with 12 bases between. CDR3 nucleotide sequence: TGTGCCAGCAGTTTGGAAACAGGGCTAGCCAAAAACATTCAGTACTTC. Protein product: CASSLETGLAKNIQYF.

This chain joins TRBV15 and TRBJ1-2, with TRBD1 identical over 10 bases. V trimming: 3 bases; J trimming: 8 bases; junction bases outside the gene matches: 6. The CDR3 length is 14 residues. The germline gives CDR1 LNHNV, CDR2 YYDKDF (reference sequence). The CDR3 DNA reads TGTGCCACCAGCAGGGGTGGGACAGGGGCGGGCTACACCTTC. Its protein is CATSRGGTGAGYTF.

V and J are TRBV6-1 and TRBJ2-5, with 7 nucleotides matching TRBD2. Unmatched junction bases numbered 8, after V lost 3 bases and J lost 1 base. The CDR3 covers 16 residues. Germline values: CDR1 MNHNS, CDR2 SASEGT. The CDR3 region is CASSDGWSSGQETQYF. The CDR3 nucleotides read TGTGCCAGCAGTGATGGGTGGTCTAGCGGCCAAGAGACCCAGTACTTC.

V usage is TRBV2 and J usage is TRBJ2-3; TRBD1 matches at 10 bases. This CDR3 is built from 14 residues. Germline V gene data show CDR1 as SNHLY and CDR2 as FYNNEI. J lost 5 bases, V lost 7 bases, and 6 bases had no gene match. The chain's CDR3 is CASKGDRGGDTQYF. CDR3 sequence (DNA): TGTGCCAGCAAGGGGGACAGGGGTGGAGATACGCAGTATTTT.

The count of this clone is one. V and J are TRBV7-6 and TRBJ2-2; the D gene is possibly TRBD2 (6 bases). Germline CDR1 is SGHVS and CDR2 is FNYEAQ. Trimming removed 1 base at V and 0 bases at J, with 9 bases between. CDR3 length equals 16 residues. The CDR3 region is CASSLEEGPNTGELFF. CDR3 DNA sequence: TGTGCCAGCAGCTTAGAGGAGGGGCCGAACACCGGGGAGCTGTTTTTT.

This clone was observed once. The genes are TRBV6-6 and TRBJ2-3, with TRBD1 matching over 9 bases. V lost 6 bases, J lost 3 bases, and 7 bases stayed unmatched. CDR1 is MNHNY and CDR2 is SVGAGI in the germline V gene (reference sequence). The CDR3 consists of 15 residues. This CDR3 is CASRSTGQGTDTQYF. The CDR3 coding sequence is TGTGCCAGCAGATCGACGGGACAGGGTACAGATACGCAGTATTTT.

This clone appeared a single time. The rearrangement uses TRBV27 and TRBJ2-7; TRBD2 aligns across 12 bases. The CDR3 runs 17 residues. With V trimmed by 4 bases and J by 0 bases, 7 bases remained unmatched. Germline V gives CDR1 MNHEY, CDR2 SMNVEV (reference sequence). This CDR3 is CASSSSRLAGVSYEQYF. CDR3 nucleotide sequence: TGTGCCAGCAGTTCCTCCAGACTAGCGGGGGTCTCCTACGAGCAGTACTTC.

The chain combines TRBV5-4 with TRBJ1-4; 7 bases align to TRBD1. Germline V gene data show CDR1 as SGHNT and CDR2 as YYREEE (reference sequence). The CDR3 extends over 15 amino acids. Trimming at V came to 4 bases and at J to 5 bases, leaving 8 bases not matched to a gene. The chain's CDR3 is CASSGAPTGNEKLFF. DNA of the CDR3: TGTGCCAGCAGCGGGGCCCCGACAGGGAATGAAAAACTGTTTTTT. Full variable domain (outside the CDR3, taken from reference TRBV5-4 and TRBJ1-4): ETGVTQSPTHLIKTRGQQVTLRCSSQSGHNTVSWYQQALGQGPQFIFQYYREEENGRGNFPPRFSGLQFPNYSSELNVNALELDDSALYLCASSGAPTGNEKLFFGSGTQLSVL.